These 19 T cell receptor beta chains were sequenced from one sample in a study of cytomegalovirus exposure and HLA in healthy donors. PCR used 60 Vbeta primers and 13 Jbeta primers. Clones were read by immunoSEQ multiplex PCR, and TCRdb kept only the in-frame ones, dropping some. The data show about 120,000 clones, approximately 79% seen once. Material for sequencing was PBMCs. All receptors come from a man aged 25-45 years in good health and CMV-seronegative.

In its sample, this clone was seen a few times. The V and J genes are TRBV11-2 and TRBJ1-1; 10 bases match TRBD1. With V trimmed by 6 bases and J by 3 bases, 7 bases remained unmatched. CDR3 length: 15 residues. Germline lookup yields CDR1 SGHAT and CDR2 FQNNGV. The CDR3 DNA sequence: TGTGCCAGCAGTCCGAGACAGGGGGCGTACACTGAAGCTTTCTTT. It translates to CASSPRQGAYTEAFF.

In nucleotides, the CDR3 is TGTGCCTGGGGTATGGGGCCAGAGACCCAGTACTTC. Translated: CAWGMGPETQYF. The chain has TRBV30 and TRBJ2-5; tentative D call: TRBD1 (5 bases). Trimming took off 5 bases at V and 4 bases at J, with 11 bases between the two ends. This CDR3 contains 12 residues. The germline CDR1 and CDR2 sequences are GTSNPN and SVGIG (reference sequence). Drawing the rest from reference TRBV30 and TRBJ2-5, the complete variable domain is SQTIHQWPATLVQPVGSPLSLECTVEGTSNPNLYWYRQAAGRGLQLLFYSVGIGQISSEVPQNLSASRPQDRQFILSSKKLLLSDSGFYLCAWGMGPETQYFGPGTRLLVL.

The rearrangement uses TRBV28 and TRBJ1-1; no clear D gene. CDR3 length: 13 residues. The V and J ends lost 2 bases and 3 bases respectively, with 7 bases between them. The V gene's germline CDR1 is MDHEN and CDR2 SYDVKM. The CDR3: CASSLLGYTEAFF. The DNA of the CDR3 is TGTGCCAGCAGTTTACTAGGCTACACTGAAGCTTTCTTT.

CDR3 nucleotide sequence: TGCGCCAGCAGCCAGTCACTGAAGGTTGGCGGCTACGAGCAGTACTTC. It specifies CASSQSLKVGGYEQYF. J is TRBJ2-7 and V is TRBV4-1; D is unclear. The V end was cut by 3 bases, the J end by 3 bases, with 18 bases between. CDR3 size: 16 residues. Germline values: CDR1 MGHRA, CDR2 YSYEKL.

The V call is TRBV9, the J call TRBJ2-5; D might be TRBD2 (5 bases). The CDR3 runs to 15 residues. Per germline, CDR1 SGDLS and CDR2 YYNGEE. V was clipped by 5 bases and J by 0 bases, with 14 bases between them. This CDR3 reads CASSPRGNYQETQYF. CDR3 bases: TGTGCCAGCAGTCCCCGGGGAAACTACCAAGAGACCCAGTACTTC.

This chain connects TRBV2 to TRBJ2-3; 12 bases align to TRBD2. Germline trimming cut 1 base from V and 1 base from J; bases unmatched to any gene: 0. The germline CDR1 and CDR2 sequences are SNHLY and FYNNEI. The CDR3 has 16 residues. For the CDR3, the DNA is TGTGCCAGCAGTGAAGGACTAGCGGGGGGCACAGATACGCAGTATTTT. Translation: CASSEGLAGGTDTQYF.

This clone has a handful of counts. The V and J genes are TRBV6-5 and TRBJ1-2, with 8 bases aligning to TRBD1. This CDR3 is built from 13 residues. Germline CDR1 MNHEY, CDR2 SVGAGI. J gave up 4 bases and V 8 bases, and 6 bases lay outside the gene matches. For the CDR3, the DNA is TGTGCCAGCGGTCGGACAGGGCCCTATGGCTACACCTTC. As protein: CASGRTGPYGYTF.

This chain connects TRBV5-1 to TRBJ1-6, with D tentatively TRBD1 (5 bases). Germline CDR1 reads SGHRS; CDR2 reads YFSETQ. CDR3 size: 15 residues. V was pared by 0 bases and J by 8 bases, with 12 bases between. CDR3 in amino acids: CASSLGGRADSPLHF. The CDR3 region has the DNA TGCGCCAGCAGCTTGGGGGGCAGGGCAGATTCACCCCTCCACTTT.

The rearrangement uses TRBV9 and TRBJ2-3; perhaps TRBD1 as D (5 bases). The CDR3 has 16 residues. The V end lost 0 bases, the J end lost 4 bases, and 15 bases lay between the germline ends. Germline V gene sequence: CDR1 SGDLS, CDR2 YYNGEE. CDR3 coding DNA: TGTGCCAGCAGCGTAGCTCAGACAGCCCTACCAGATACGCAGTATTTT. It specifies CASSVAQTALPDTQYF.

The J gene is TRBJ1-3, the V gene TRBV6-5, with TRBD1 matching over 9 bases. From germline, CDR1 is MNHEY and CDR2 SVGAGI. CDR3 length: 15 amino acids. V trimming: 2 bases; J trimming: 11 bases; junction bases outside the gene matches: 10. CDR3 DNA: TGTGCCAGCAGTTACGGGACAGGGATAAAACAGCCCATATATTTT. Residues: CASSYGTGIKQPIYF.

This clone was found a few times. The CDR3, as DNA: TGTGCCAGTCTATTTCAGGGACAAGGAAACACCATATATTTT. This gives the protein CASLFQGQGNTIYF. The chain is built from TRBV6-1 and TRBJ1-3, with a weak D call TRBD1 (6 bases). The CDR3 spans 14 residues. The V and J ends lost 9 bases and 4 bases respectively, with 16 bases between them. Germline CDR1 reads MNHNS; CDR2 reads SASEGT.

This chain links TRBV21-1 with TRBJ2-1; the table gives TRBD1 as D, unverified against the DNA. TRBV21-1 is tagged as a pseudogene. This CDR3 contains 13 residues. CDR3 sequence (DNA): TGTGCCAGCAGCAAGGACAGGGAGGGTGAGCAGTTCTTC. This encodes CASSKDREGEQFF.

This chain connects TRBV28 to TRBJ1-2; D is uncertain. The V and J ends lost 5 bases and 5 bases respectively, with 9 bases between them. This CDR3 has 12 residues. CDR1 is MDHEN, CDR2 SYDVKM, per germline. The CDR3, as DNA: TGTGCCAGCAGTCCCCCCGGGTATGGCTACACCTTC. Amino acids: CASSPPGYGYTF.

The J gene is TRBJ1-6, the V gene TRBV28; D gene unclear. V lost 0 bases and J lost 0, with 6 bases in between. Germline V gives CDR1 MDHEN, CDR2 SYDVKM. The CDR3 extends over 16 amino acids. CDR3 sequence (DNA): TGTGCCAGCAGTTTATGGGTTAGCTCCTATAATTCACCCCTCCACTTT. Its translation: CASSLWVSSYNSPLHF.

J is TRBJ2-3 and V is TRBV18; no firm D call. The CDR3 is 14 amino acids. Germline V gene lookup returns CDR1 KGHSH and CDR2 LQKENI. Trimming shortened V by 0 bases and J by 1 base, and 5 bases separated the two germline ends. The CDR3 DNA follows: TGTGCCAGCTCACCACCGACTCGCACAGATACGCAGTATTTT. It encodes CASSPPTRTDTQYF.

The chain is built from TRBV4-3 and TRBJ1-3, with D hard to call. The ends were cut back, 4 bases at V and 3 bases at J, with 7 bases in the middle. CDR3 size: 13 residues. Per the germline V gene, CDR1 is LGHNA and CDR2 is YSLEER. The CDR3 bases are TGCGCCAGCAGCCCCGAGGATGGAAACACCATATATTTT. It yields the protein CASSPEDGNTIYF.

The chain uses TRBV7-9 and TRBJ2-5, with a tentative D call TRBD1 (6 bases). The closer fit of TRBJ2-7 to the DNA end suggests the J call may be wrong. The CDR3 extends over 15 amino acids. Germline CDR1 reads SEHNR; CDR2 reads FQNEAQ (reference sequence). The CDR3 sequence is CASSLVAGDAYEQYF. DNA of the CDR3: TGTGCCAGCAGCTTAGTGGCAGGGGACGCCTACGAGCAGTACTTC.

The rearrangement joins TRBV18 to TRBJ2-1; 8 nucleotides line up with TRBD2. This CDR3 is 17 amino acids long. J was trimmed by 2 bases and V by 2 bases; bases with no gene match: 8. CDR1 KGHSH and CDR2 LQKENI come from the germline V gene. The DNA of the CDR3 is TGTGCCAGCTCACCAGCGCCTAGCGGGCAAACCTACAATGAGCAGTTCTTC. Amino acids: CASSPAPSGQTYNEQFF.

This CDR3 is CASSQDPGALTEAFF. CDR3 DNA sequence: TGCGCCAGCAGCCAAGATCCAGGGGCCCTTACTGAAGCTTTCTTT. The chain joins TRBV4-3 to TRBJ1-1, with TRBD1 as a possible D gene (6 bases). The CDR3 totals 15 residues. Germline-derived CDR1 and CDR2 are LGHNA and YSLEER. V was cut by 0 bases and J by 5 bases, with 13 bases left in between.